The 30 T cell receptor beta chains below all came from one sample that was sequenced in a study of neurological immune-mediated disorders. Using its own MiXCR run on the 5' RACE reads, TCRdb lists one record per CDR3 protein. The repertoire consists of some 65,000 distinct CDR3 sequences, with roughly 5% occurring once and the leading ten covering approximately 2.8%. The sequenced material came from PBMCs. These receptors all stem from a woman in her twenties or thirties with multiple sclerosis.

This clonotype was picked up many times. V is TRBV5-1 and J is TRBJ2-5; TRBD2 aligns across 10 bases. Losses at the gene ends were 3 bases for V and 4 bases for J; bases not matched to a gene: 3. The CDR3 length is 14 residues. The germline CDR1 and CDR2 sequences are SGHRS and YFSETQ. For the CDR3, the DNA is TGCGCCAGCAGCTCTCCTAGCGGGGGAGAGACCCAGTACTTC. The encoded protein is CASSSPSGGETQYF. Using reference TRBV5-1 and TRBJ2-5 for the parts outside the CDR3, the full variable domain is KAGVTQTPRYLIKTRGQQVTLSCSPISGHRSVSWYQQTPGQGLQFLFEYFSETQRNKGNFPGRFSGRQFSNSRSEMNVSTLELGDSALYLCASSSPSGGETQYFGPGTRLLVL.

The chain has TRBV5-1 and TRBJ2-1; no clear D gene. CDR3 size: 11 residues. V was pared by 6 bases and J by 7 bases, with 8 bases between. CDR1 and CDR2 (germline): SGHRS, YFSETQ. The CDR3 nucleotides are TGCGCCAGCACAAATCGGAATGAGCAGTTCTTC. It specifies CASTNRNEQFF.

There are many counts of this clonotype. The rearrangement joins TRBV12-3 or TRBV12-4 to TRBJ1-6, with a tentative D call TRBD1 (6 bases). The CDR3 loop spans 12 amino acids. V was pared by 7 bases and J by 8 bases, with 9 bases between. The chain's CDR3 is CASTRGDSPLHF. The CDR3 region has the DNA TGTGCCAGCACGAGGGGGGATTCACCCCTCCACTTT.

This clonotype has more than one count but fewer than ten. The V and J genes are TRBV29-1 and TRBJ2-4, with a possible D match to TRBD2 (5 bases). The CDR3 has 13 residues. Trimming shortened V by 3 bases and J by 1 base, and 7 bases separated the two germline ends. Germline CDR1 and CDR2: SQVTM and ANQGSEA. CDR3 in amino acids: CSVDGEAKNIQYF. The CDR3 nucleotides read TGCAGCGTTGATGGGGAGGCCAAAAACATTCAGTACTTC.

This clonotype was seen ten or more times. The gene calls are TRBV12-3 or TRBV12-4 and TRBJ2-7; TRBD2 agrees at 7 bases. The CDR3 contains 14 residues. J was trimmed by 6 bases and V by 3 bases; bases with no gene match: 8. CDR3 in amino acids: CASSFSSGPREQYF. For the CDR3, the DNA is TGTGCCAGCAGTTTCTCTAGCGGCCCACGCGAGCAGTACTTC.

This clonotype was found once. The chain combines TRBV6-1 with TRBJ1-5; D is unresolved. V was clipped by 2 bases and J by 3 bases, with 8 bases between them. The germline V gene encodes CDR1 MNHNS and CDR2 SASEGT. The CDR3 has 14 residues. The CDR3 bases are TGTGCCAGCAGTGAACGCAGCGACAATCAGCCCCAGCATTTT. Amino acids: CASSERSDNQPQHF.

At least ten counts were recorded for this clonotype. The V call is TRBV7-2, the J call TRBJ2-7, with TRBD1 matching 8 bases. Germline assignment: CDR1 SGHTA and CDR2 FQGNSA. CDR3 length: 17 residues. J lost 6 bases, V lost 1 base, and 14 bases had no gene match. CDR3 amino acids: CASSLGGLDRDLREQYF. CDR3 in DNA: TGTGCCAGCAGCTTAGGAGGGTTGGACAGGGATCTTCGCGAGCAGTACTTC.

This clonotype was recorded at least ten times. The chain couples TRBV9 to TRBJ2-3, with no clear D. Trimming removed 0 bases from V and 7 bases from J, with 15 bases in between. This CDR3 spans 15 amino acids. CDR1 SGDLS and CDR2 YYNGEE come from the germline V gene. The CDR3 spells CASSVGSDAKYTQYF. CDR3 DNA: TGTGCCAGCAGCGTAGGTTCAGACGCAAAATATACGCAGTATTTT.

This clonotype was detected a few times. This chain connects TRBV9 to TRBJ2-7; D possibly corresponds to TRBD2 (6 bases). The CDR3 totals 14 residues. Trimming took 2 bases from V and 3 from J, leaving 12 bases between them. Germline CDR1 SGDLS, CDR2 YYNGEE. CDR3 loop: CASSVWGTLYEQYF. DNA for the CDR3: TGTGCCAGCAGCGTGTGGGGGACTCTCTACGAGCAGTACTTC. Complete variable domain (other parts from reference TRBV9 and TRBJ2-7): DSGVTQTPKHLITATGQRVTLRCSPRSGDLSVYWYQQSLDQGLQFLIQYYNGEERAKGNILERFSAQQFPDLHSELNLSSLELGDSALYFCASSVWGTLYEQYFGPGTRLTVT.

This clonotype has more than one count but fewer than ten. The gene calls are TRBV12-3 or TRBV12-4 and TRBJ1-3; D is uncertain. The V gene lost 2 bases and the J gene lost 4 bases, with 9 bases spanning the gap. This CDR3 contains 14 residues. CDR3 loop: CASSLRVSGNTIYF. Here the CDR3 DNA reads TGTGCCAGCAGTTTACGGGTCTCAGGAAACACCATATATTTT.

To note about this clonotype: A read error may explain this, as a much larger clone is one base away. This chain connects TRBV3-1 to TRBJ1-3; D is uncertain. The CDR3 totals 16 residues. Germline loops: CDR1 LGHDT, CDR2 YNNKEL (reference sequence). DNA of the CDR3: TGTGCCAGCAGCCAAGTAGGAGGCAGCCCTGGAAAAACCATATATTTT. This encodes CASSQVGGSPGKTIYF.

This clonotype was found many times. CDR3 residues: CASSLGNSYGYTF. The CDR3 nucleotides read TGCGCCAGCAGCTTGGGGAATTCCTATGGCTACACCTTC. The chain uses TRBV5-1 and TRBJ1-2, with D unresolved. Germline lookup yields CDR1 SGHRS and CDR2 YFSETQ. Trimming stripped 0 bases from V and 4 bases from J, with 7 bases between. There are 13 residues in the CDR3.

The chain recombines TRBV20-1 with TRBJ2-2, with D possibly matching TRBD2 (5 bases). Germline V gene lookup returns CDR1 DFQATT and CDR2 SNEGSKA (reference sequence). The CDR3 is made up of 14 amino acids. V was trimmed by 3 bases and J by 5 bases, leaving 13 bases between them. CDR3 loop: CSASGTRGTGELFF. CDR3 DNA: TGCAGTGCTAGTGGTACTAGAGGGACCGGGGAGCTGTTTTTT.

This CDR3 reads CSARQGAYEQYF. The CDR3 DNA follows: TGCAGTGCTAGACAGGGGGCTTACGAGCAGTACTTC. The chain recombines TRBV20-1 with TRBJ2-7; the match to TRBD1 covers 8 bases. CDR3 length: 12 amino acids. Germline CDR1 is DFQATT and CDR2 is SNEGSKA (reference sequence). The J segment lost 4 bases and the V segment lost 2 bases, leaving 1 base of the junction unmatched.

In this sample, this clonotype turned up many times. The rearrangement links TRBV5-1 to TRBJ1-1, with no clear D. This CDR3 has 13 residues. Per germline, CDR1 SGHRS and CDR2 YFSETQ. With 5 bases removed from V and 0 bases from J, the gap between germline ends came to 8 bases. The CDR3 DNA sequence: TGCGCCAGCAGTCAAGAGATGAACACTGAAGCTTTCTTT. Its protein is CASSQEMNTEAFF.

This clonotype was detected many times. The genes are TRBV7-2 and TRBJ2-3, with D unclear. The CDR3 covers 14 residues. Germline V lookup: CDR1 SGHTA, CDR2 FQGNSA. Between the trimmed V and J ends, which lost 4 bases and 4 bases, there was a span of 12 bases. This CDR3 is CASSSTYEADTQYF. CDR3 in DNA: TGTGCCAGCAGCTCCACCTACGAGGCAGATACGCAGTATTTT.

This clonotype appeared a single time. The CDR3 spells CATSDSLAGVADTQYF. The CDR3 nucleotides read TGTGCCACCAGTGATTCTCTAGCGGGGGTTGCAGATACGCAGTATTTT. V is TRBV24-1 and J is TRBJ2-3; 10 bases are a match to TRBD2. V shed 2 bases and J 4 bases; nucleotides not matched to a gene: 5. Germline V lookup: CDR1 KGHDR, CDR2 SFDVKD. The CDR3 runs to 16 residues.

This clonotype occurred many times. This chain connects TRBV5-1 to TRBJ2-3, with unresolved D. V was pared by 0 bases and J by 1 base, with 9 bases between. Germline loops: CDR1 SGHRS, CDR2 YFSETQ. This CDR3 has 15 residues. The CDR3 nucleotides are TGCGCCAGCAGCTTGGAACTCGTACGCACAGATACGCAGTATTTT. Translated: CASSLELVRTDTQYF. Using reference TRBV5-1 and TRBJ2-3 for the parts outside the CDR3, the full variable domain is KAGVTQTPRYLIKTRGQQVTLSCSPISGHRSVSWYQQTPGQGLQFLFEYFSETQRNKGNFPGRFSGRQFSNSRSEMNVSTLELGDSALYLCASSLELVRTDTQYFGPGTRLTVL.

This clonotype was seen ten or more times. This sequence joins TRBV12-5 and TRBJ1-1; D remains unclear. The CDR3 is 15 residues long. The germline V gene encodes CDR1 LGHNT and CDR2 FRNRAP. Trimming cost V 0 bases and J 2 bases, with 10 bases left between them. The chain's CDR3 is CASGLVMGRNTEAFF. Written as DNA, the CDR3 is TGTGCTAGTGGTTTGGTAATGGGCAGAAACACTGAAGCTTTCTTT.

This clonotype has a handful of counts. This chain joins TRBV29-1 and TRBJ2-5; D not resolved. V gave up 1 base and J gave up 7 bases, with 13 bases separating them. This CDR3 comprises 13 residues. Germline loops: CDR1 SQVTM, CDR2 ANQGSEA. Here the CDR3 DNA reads TGCAGCGTTGAAGGGCAAGGTGACGTGACCCAGTACTTC. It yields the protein CSVEGQGDVTQYF.

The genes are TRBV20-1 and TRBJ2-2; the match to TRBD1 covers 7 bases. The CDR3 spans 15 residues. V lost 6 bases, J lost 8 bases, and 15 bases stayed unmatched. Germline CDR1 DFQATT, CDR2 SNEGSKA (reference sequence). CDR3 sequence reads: CSAPPPRGQRGELFF. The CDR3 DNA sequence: TGCAGTGCACCCCCCCCGAGGGGGCAGAGGGGGGAGCTGTTTTTT.

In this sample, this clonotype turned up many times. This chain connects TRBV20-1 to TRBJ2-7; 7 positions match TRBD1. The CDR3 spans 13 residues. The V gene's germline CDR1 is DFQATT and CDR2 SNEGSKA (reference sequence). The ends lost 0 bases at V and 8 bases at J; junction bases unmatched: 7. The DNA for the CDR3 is TGCAGTGCTAGAGATCGCCGGGACAGTAAGCAGTACTTC. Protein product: CSARDRRDSKQYF.

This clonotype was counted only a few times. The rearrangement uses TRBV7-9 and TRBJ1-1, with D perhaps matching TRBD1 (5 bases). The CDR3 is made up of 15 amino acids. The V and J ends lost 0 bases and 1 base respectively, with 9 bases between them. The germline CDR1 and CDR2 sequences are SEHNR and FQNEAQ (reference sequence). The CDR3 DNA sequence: TGTGCCAGCAGCTTAGCCACCGGGGGGAACACTGAAGCTTTCTTT. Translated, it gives CASSLATGGNTEAFF.

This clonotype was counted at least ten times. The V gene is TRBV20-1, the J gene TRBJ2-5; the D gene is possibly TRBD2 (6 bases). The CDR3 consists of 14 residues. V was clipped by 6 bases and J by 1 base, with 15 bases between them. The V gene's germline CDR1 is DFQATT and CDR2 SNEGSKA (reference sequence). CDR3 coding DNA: TGCAGTGCATATCGCCCGGGACTCCAAGAGACCCAGTACTTC. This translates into CSAYRPGLQETQYF.

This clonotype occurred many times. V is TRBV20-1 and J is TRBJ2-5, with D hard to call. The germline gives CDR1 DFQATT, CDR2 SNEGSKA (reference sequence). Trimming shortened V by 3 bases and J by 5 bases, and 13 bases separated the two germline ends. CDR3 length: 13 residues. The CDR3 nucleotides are TGCAGTGCTAGGGTCGACTCTCGGGAGACCCAGTACTTC. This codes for CSARVDSRETQYF.

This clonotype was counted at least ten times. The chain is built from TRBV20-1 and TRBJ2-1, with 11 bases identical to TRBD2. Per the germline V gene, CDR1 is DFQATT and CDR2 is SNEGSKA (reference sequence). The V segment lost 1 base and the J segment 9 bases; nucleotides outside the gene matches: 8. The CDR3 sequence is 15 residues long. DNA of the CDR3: TGCAGTGCTAGAGGTAGCGGGGGGGCCCGGGGTGAGCAGTTCTTC. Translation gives CSARGSGGARGEQFF.

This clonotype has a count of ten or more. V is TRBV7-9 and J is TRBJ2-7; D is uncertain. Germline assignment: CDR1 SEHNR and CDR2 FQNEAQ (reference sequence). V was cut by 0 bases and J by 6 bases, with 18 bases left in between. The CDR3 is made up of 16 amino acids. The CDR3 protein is CASSLAPQSLGGEQYF. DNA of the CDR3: TGTGCCAGCAGCTTAGCACCTCAGAGCCTCGGCGGCGAGCAGTACTTC.

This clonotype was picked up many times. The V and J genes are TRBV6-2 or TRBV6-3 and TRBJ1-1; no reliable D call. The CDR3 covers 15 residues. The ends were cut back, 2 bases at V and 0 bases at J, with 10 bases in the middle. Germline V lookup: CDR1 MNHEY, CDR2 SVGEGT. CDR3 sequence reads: CASSYGLGVNTEAFF. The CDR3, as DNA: TGTGCCAGCAGTTACGGGTTGGGCGTGAACACTGAAGCTTTCTTT.

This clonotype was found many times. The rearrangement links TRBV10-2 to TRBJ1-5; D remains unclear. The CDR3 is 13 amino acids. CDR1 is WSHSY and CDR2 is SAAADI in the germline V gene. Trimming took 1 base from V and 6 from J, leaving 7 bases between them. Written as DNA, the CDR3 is TGCGCCAGCAGTGAGTTCGAGCGTCAGCCCCAGCATTTT. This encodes CASSEFERQPQHF.

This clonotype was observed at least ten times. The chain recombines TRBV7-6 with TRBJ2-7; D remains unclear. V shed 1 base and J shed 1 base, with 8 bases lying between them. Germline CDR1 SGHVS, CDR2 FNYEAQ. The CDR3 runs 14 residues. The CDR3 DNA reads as TGTGCCAGCAGCTTAGGTACCATTTCCTACGAGCAGTACTTC. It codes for CASSLGTISYEQYF.